This section outlines one T cell receptor beta chain sequence together with its context. Reverse transcribed after extraction, RNA yielded cDNA as the sequencing template. Assay: immunoSEQ multiplex PCR; the TCRdb copy retains only in-frame clones and omits some. The sample consists of 100,000 to 130,000 clones, 50% to 70% of them appearing once. Alopecia areata patients gave lesional scalp punch biopsies and peripheral blood samples. The sample comes from a study of CD8+ T cells in alopecia areata. The germline gives CDR1 MNHEY, CDR2 SMNVEV (reference sequence). CDR3 length: 17 amino acids. V lost 0 bases, J lost 2 bases, and 7 bases stayed unmatched.

The sequence was collected from a human donor with alopecia areata. Sequenced sample: NKG2D-low CD8+ T cells sorted from blood. The rearrangement joins TRBV27 to TRBJ2-1; 7 bases line up with TRBD1. The CDR3 reads CASSLSVGDRPYNEQFF. The CDR3 nucleotides are TGTGCCAGCAGTTTATCGGTCGGGGACAGACCCTACAATGAGCAGTTCTTC.